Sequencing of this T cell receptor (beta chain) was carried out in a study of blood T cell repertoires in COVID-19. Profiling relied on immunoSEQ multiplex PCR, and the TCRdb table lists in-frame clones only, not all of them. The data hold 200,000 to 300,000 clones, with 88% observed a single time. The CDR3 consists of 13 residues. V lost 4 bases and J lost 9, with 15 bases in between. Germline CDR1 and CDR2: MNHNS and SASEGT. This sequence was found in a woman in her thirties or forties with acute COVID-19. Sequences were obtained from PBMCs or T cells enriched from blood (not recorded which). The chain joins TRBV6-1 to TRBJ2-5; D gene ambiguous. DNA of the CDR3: TGTGCCAGCAGTGCAGCATCAGCGAGTGCCCAGTACTTC. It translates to CASSAASASAQYF.